This record covers a single T cell receptor beta chain. The data stem from a study of CD8+ T cells in alopecia areata. This CDR3 spans 16 amino acids. The V and J ends lost 7 bases and 2 bases, in that order; junction bases with no gene match: 10. CDR1 SEHNR and CDR2 FQNEAQ come from the germline V gene (reference sequence). RNA, once extracted, was reverse transcribed into cDNA for use as the sequencing template. Produced via immunoSEQ multiplex PCR; TCRdb's table is partial and in-frame only. The table shows 200,000 to 250,000 clones, with around 43% occurring only once. The treatment here: oral pan-JAK inhibitor, 5-10 mg twice daily. As part of sample collection, lesional scalp punch biopsies and peripheral blood were taken from alopecia areata patients.

The sequencing used CD4+ T cells sorted from blood, collected at roughly week 38, from a patient treated with tofacitinib. The J gene is TRBJ2-3, the V gene TRBV7-9; 9 nucleotides match TRBD2. The TCR was taken from a human donor with alopecia areata. CDR3 DNA sequence: TGTGCCAGCACCCAGACTAGCGGAGCCTCCACAGATACGCAGTATTTT. This codes for CASTQTSGASTDTQYF. The variable domain in full, with the rest retrieved from reference TRBV7-9 and TRBJ2-3, is DTGVSQNPRHKITKRGQNVTFRCDPISEHNRLYWYRQTLGQGPEFLTYFQNEAQLEKSRLLSDRFSAERPKGSFSTLEIQRTEQGDSAMYLCASTQTSGASTDTQYFGPGTRLTVL.